This note documents a single T cell receptor (beta chain) sequence. The cohort comprised adults aged about 18 to 100 years residing in under 25 US areas. Cohort assignment relied on participant-reported clinical history. The sample is drawn from a study of blood T cell repertoires in COVID-19. Looking at the study overall: Samples came from the United States, Italy and Spain, spanning acute and convalescent COVID-19.

Only in-frame clones appear in the TCRdb table, and some are missing; sequencing was by immunoSEQ multiplex PCR. The top ten clones hold around 4.5% of a sample with hundreds of thousands of clones, more than 70% of them seen once. CDR1 WNHNN and CDR2 SYGVQD come from the germline V gene (reference sequence). The CDR3 length is 14 residues. V was trimmed by 0 bases and J by 3 bases, leaving 9 bases between them. The sequence was obtained from a young man with acute COVID-19. This chain connects TRBV10-1 to TRBJ2-7, with D possibly TRBD2 on 6 matching bases. The material sequenced was PBMCs or T cells enriched from blood (not recorded which). CDR3: CASSESLGGYEQYF. CDR3 in DNA: TGCGCCAGCAGTGAGTCGTTGGGGGGCTACGAGCAGTACTTC.